This T cell receptor (beta chain) originates from a study of shared clonotypes between healthy human individuals. Unmatched junction bases numbered 6, after V lost 6 bases and J lost 3 bases. CDR1 and CDR2 from the germline V gene are SGHNT and YYREEE (reference sequence). The CDR3 is made up of 14 amino acids. Data came from immunoSEQ multiplex PCR; TCRdb stores just in-frame clones and leaves some out. The table records 1,500,000 or so clones, approximately 98.5% of them present only once. The sequencing input was naive CD4+ T cells sorted from blood. The subset: CD45RA+ positively selected. This chain uses TRBV5-4 with TRBJ2-1, with TRBD1 identical over 7 bases. The receptor comes from a man younger than 40 in good health. CDR3 nucleotides: TGTGCCAGCACCCAACAGGGGAACTACAATGAGCAGTTCTTC. Translating gives CASTQQGNYNEQFF.